These 18 T cell receptor beta chains came from one sample sequenced in a study of shared clonotypes between healthy human individuals (dated by TCRdb to the early 2020s). Receptor libraries were prepared by the immunoSEQ multiplex PCR assay. In TCRdb, the immuneACCESS table is reduced to in-frame sequences with V and J assigned. These tables do not hold every clone; where another copy was compared, an unresolved V gene accounts for under half, and the others remain unexplained. The sample table contains about 2.4 million clones; only one count was recorded for approximately 90% of them. The ten largest clonotypes hold around 0.15% of the sample. The specimen was naive CD4+ T cells sorted from blood. The cell subset or site tag for this specimen amounts to: CD45RA+ positively selected. The source of these receptors is a young man in good health.

The rearrangement uses TRBV4-3 and TRBJ2-7; 8 bases map to TRBD1. The CDR3 totals 14 residues. V lost 1 base and J lost 5; bases outside the gene matches: 4. Germline V gives CDR1 LGHNA, CDR2 YSLEER. The CDR3 DNA is TGCGCCAGCAGCCAAGTGACAGGGGTCAACGAGCAGTACTTC. It encodes CASSQVTGVNEQYF.

Details on this clone: This sample includes further DNA sequences coding for the same CDR3. The V gene is TRBV11-2, the J gene TRBJ2-5; D remains ambiguous. This CDR3 has 13 amino acids. In germline, CDR1 is SGHAT, CDR2 FQNNGV. The V end was cut by 0 bases, the J end by 1 base, with 3 bases between. CDR3 DNA sequence: TGTGCCAGCAGCTTAGATAGCCAAGAGACCCAGTACTTC. Its protein is CASSLDSQETQYF.

In this sample, this clone turned up a few times. V and J are TRBV4-1 and TRBJ1-1; a weak D match, TRBD1 (6 bases). Germline V gene sequence: CDR1 MGHRA, CDR2 YSYEKL. V shed 8 bases and J shed 0 bases, with 19 bases lying between them. There are 16 residues in the CDR3. DNA of the CDR3: TGCGCCAGCCAGACGGGGGGCGTTCTCATGAACACTGAAGCTTTCTTT. Residues: CASQTGGVLMNTEAFF.

The chain joins TRBV29-1 to TRBJ2-7, with D perhaps matching TRBD1 (6 bases). Germline loops: CDR1 SQVTM, CDR2 ANQGSEA. The CDR3 totals 14 residues. Trimming removed 4 bases at V and 1 base at J, with 14 bases between. As DNA, the CDR3 is TGCAGCGTTGGTGAGGGGGAAAGGTCCTACGAGCAGTACTTC. It translates to CSVGEGERSYEQYF.

The V gene is TRBV7-2, the J gene TRBJ2-1, with TRBD2 matching over 10 bases. The J segment lost 9 bases and the V segment lost 5 bases, leaving 10 bases of the junction unmatched. Germline-derived CDR1 and CDR2 are SGHTA and FQGNSA. CDR3 length: 15 residues. The CDR3 nucleotides are TGTGCCAGCAGCCCTACTAGCGGGAATAAGGGTGAGCAGTTCTTC. As protein: CASSPTSGNKGEQFF.

The CDR3 loop reads CASSRASGATNEKLFF. The CDR3 DNA is TGTGCCAGTAGCAGGGCGTCAGGGGCAACTAATGAAAAACTGTTTTTT. The rearrangement joins TRBV19 to TRBJ1-4, with D perhaps matching TRBD1 (6 bases). There are 16 residues in the CDR3. The germline V gene encodes CDR1 LNHDA and CDR2 SQIVND (reference sequence). The V gene lost 6 bases and the J gene lost 0 bases, with 14 bases spanning the gap.

This clone was seen only a few times. V usage is TRBV6-1 and J usage is TRBJ1-4; D is possibly TRBD1 (6 bases). V lost 6 bases to trimming and J lost 4 bases, with 9 bases between them. Germline-derived CDR1 and CDR2 are MNHNS and SASEGT. The CDR3 runs 13 residues. The CDR3 bases are TGTGCCAGCAGGGCAGGGGATAATGAAAAACTGTTTTTT. The encoded protein is CASRAGDNEKLFF.

The genes are TRBV6-5 and TRBJ1-6; no firm D call. CDR3 length: 13 amino acids. The germline V gene encodes CDR1 MNHEY and CDR2 SVGAGI. V lost 4 bases and J lost 7, with 8 bases in between. CDR3 amino acids: CASSSTLNSPLHF. The CDR3 DNA reads TGTGCCAGCAGTTCGACACTGAATTCACCCCTCCACTTT.

This chain uses TRBV7-2 with TRBJ2-6; the D gene is possibly TRBD1 (6 bases). The V end lost 0 bases, the J end lost 2 bases, and 11 bases lay between the germline ends. The CDR3 length is 17 residues. Germline-derived CDR1 and CDR2 are SGHTA and FQGNSA. This CDR3 is CASSLAQGTPGANVLTF. The CDR3 region has the DNA TGTGCCAGCAGCTTAGCTCAGGGGACCCCTGGGGCCAACGTCCTGACTTTC.

The chain is built from TRBV7-2 and TRBJ2-7, with TRBD1 identical over 7 bases. V was pared by 3 bases and J by 8 bases, with 13 bases of the junction left unmatched. Looked up from germline, CDR1 is SGHTA and CDR2 is FQGNSA. The CDR3 sequence is 15 residues long. In DNA, the CDR3 is TGTGCCAGCAGCTTGCAAGAAATAGGGGGCTCGAAGCAGTACTTC. Amino acids: CASSLQEIGGSKQYF.

As concerns this clone: Germline is not matched at one junction end, which may reflect a read error. This rearrangement joins TRBV6-1 to TRBJ2-7, with D possibly TRBD1 on 6 matching bases. This CDR3 has 14 amino acids. CDR1 and CDR2 (germline): MNHNS, SASEGT. The CDR3, as DNA: TGTGCCAGCAGTGAAGCGCTTCGACGGGACATCAAGTCCTTC. It translates to CASSEALRRDIKSF.

This clone was seen a single time. Distinct nucleotide sequences in the sample also encode this CDR3. This rearrangement joins TRBV6-1 to TRBJ2-1; no reliable D call. This CDR3 region has 13 residues. Germline V gene sequence: CDR1 MNHNS, CDR2 SASEGT. Deletions cut 1 base from V and 5 bases from J, with 6 bases between. The CDR3 loop reads CASSEGLNNEQFF. The CDR3 nucleotides read TGTGCCAGCAGTGAAGGGCTAAACAATGAGCAGTTCTTC.

The chain recombines TRBV2 with TRBJ2-6, with 7 bases matching TRBD1. This CDR3 has 18 residues. V was clipped by 6 bases and J by 0 bases; unmatched bases: 11. Germline CDR1 SNHLY, CDR2 FYNNEI. CDR3 DNA sequence: TGTGCCAGCAGACGAGGGGACAGTCTAATCTCTGGGGCCAACGTCCTGACTTTC. Translation gives CASRRGDSLISGANVLTF.

The chain uses TRBV5-5 and TRBJ2-1; 10 nucleotides match TRBD2. J lost 14 bases, V lost 2 bases, and 7 bases had no gene match. The CDR3 contains 13 residues. Germline CDR1 reads SGHKS; CDR2 reads YYEKEE (reference sequence). The CDR3 nucleotides are TGTGCCAGCAGCTTACTAGCGGGGAGGGCTGAGTTCTTC. This sequence encodes CASSLLAGRAEFF.

This clone has just a few counts. This sample also contains other DNA sequences that code for the same CDR3. The chain combines TRBV30 with TRBJ1-5; D call uncertain. From germline, CDR1 is GTSNPN and CDR2 SVGIG (reference sequence). The CDR3 consists of 13 residues. V lost 2 bases to trimming and J lost 1 base, with 6 bases between them. The DNA for the CDR3 is TGTGCCTGGAGTCCTCAAAGCAATCAGCCCCAGCATTTT. Encoded protein: CAWSPQSNQPQHF.

The chain uses TRBV30 and TRBJ2-2; TRBD1 matches at 9 bases. The trim removed 2 bases at V and 6 bases at J, leaving 4 bases unmatched. Germline loops: CDR1 GTSNPN, CDR2 SVGIG (reference sequence). The CDR3 runs 14 residues. CDR3 nucleotide sequence: TGTGCCTGGAGTCCCACAGGGGGCCCCGGGGAGCTGTTTTTT. Its protein product is CAWSPTGGPGELFF. The full variable domain, completed using reference TRBV30 and TRBJ2-2, is SQTIHQWPATLVQPVGSPLSLECTVEGTSNPNLYWYRQAAGRGLQLLFYSVGIGQISSEVPQNLSASRPQDRQFILSSKKLLLSDSGFYLCAWSPTGGPGELFFGEGSRLTVL.

The chain joins TRBV11-2 to TRBJ2-5; possible D gene TRBD2, 5 bases. Trimming left V 4 bases short and J 3 bases short, with 15 bases between. The CDR3 covers 15 residues. Germline loops: CDR1 SGHAT, CDR2 FQNNGV. In nucleotides, the CDR3 is TGTGCCAGCAGCTATCCGGGATCGGTCAAAGAGACCCAGTACTTC. Protein sequence: CASSYPGSVKETQYF.

This chain links TRBV10-3 with TRBJ1-1; D unclear. Looked up from germline, CDR1 is ENHRY and CDR2 is SYGVKD. The CDR3 runs 14 residues. V was shortened by 4 bases and J by 1 base, with 10 bases between the two germline ends. The CDR3, as DNA: TGTGCCATCAGTGTAGACGGCTCGAACACTGAAGCTTTCTTT. Translation: CAISVDGSNTEAFF.